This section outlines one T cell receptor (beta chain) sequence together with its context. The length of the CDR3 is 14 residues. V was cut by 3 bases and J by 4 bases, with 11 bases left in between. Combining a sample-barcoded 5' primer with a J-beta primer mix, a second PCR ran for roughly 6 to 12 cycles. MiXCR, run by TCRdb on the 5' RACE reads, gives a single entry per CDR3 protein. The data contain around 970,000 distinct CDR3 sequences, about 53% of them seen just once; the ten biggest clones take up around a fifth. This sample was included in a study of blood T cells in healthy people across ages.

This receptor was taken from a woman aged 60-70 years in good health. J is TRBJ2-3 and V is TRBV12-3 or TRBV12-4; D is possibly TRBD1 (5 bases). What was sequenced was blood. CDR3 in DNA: TGTGCCAGCAGTTTTCGGCAGGGTCCAGATACGCAGTATTTT. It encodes CASSFRQGPDTQYF.